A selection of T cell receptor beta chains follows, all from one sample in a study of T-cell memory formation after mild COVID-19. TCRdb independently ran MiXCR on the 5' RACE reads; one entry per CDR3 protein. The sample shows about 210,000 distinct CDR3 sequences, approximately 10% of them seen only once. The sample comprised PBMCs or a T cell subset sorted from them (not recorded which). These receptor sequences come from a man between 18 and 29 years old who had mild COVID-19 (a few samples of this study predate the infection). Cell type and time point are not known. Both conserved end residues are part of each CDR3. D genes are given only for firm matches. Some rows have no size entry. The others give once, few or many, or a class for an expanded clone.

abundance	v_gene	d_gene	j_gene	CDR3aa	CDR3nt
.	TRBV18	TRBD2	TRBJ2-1	CASSPRRGTSDEQFF	TGTGCCAGCTCACCGCGAAGAGGGACTAGCGATGAGCAGTTCTTC
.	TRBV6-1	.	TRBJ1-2	CASSEESWLYGYTF	TGTGCCAGCAGTGAAGAGAGTTGGCTCTATGGCTACACCTTC
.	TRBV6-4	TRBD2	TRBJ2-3	CASSDSTSGGDTQYF	TGTGCCAGCAGTGACTCGACTAGCGGGGGGGATACGCAGTATTTT
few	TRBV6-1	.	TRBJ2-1	CASSVWDSRNEQFF	TGTGCCAGCAGTGTTTGGGACTCCAGAAATGAGCAGTTCTTC
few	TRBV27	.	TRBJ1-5	CASSLGHYNQPQHF	TGTGCCAGCAGTTTAGGGCACTACAATCAGCCCCAGCATTTT
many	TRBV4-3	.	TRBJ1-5	CASSQDQSGSQHF	TGCGCCAGCAGCCAAGATCAATCAGGGTCCCAGCATTTT
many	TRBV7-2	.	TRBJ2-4	CASSFQARNIQYF	TGTGCCAGCAGCTTTCAAGCGAGGAACATTCAGTACTTC
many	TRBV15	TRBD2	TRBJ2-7	CATSRLAGGREQYF	TGTGCCACCAGCAGATTAGCGGGGGGGCGCGAGCAGTACTTC
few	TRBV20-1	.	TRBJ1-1	CSARSGANTEAFF	TGCAGTGCTAGGTCAGGGGCGAACACTGAAGCTTTCTTT
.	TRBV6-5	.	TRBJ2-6	CASSFIRSGANVLTF	TGTGCCAGCAGTTTTATTCGCTCTGGGGCCAACGTCCTGACTTTC
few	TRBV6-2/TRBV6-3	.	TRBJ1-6	CASSRHGRNSPLHF	TGTGCCAGCAGTCGACACGGTAGGAATTCACCCCTCCACTTT
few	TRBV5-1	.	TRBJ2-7	CASSLEGIYEQYF	TGCGCCAGCAGCTTGGAAGGAATCTACGAGCAGTACTTC
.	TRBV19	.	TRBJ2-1	CDSTPPQGYNEQFF	TGTGACAGTACCCCTCCCCAGGGATACAATGAGCAGTTCTTC
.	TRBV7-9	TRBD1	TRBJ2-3	CASSLWDRRTDTQYF	TGTGCCAGCAGCTTATGGGACAGGAGAACAGATACGCAGTATTTT
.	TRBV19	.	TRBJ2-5	CASSQGERGRGRETQYF	TGTGCCAGTAGCCAAGGGGAGAGGGGCCGGGGCAGAGAGACCCAGTACTTC
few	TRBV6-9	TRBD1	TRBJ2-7	CASRSGQGYEQYF	TGTGCCAGCAGATCGGGACAGGGCTACGAGCAGTACTTC
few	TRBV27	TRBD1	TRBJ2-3	CASSLSRPGGSLVYTDTQYF	TGTGCCAGCAGTTTATCTAGGCCAGGGGGCTCCTTAGTATACACAGATACGCAGTATTTT
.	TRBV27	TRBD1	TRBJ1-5	CASSTQGFNQPQHF	TGTGCCAGCAGTACACAGGGGTTTAATCAGCCCCAGCATTTT
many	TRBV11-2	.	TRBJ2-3	CASSLNQGGDTQYF	TGTGCCAGCAGCTTAAATCAGGGGGGGGATACGCAGTATTTT
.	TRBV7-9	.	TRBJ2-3	CASNPGDGGRADTQYF	TGTGCCAGCAACCCCGGGGACGGGGGCCGGGCAGATACGCAGTATTTT
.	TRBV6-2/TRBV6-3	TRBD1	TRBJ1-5	CASSSSPDRANQPQHF	TGTGCCAGCAGTAGCTCGCCGGACAGGGCAAATCAGCCCCAGCATTTT
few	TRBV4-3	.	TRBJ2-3	CASSQDWASDTQYF	TGCGCCAGCAGCCAAGATTGGGCGTCAGATACGCAGTATTTT
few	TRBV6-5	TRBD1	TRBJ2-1	CASRNPDRDEQFF	TGTGCCAGCAGAAACCCGGACAGGGATGAGCAGTTCTTC
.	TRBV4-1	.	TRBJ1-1	CASSQGALNTEAFF	TGCGCCAGCAGCCAAGGGGCCCTAAACACTGAAGCTTTCTTT
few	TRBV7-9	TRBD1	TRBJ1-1	CAASEGDRAPEAFF	TGTGCCGCGTCCGAGGGGGACAGGGCCCCTGAAGCTTTCTTT
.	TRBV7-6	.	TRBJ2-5	CASSQPRAGETQYF	TGTGCCAGCAGCCAGCCGCGAGCCGGGGAGACCCAGTACTTC
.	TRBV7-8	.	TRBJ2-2	CASSLVEGGNTGELFF	TGTGCCAGCAGCTTAGTTGAGGGGGGGAACACCGGGGAGCTGTTTTTT
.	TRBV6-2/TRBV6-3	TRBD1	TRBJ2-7	CASIPRGQNYEQYF	TGTGCCAGCATCCCACGGGGACAGAACTACGAGCAGTACTTC
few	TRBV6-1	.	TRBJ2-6	CASSVHNSGANVLTF	TGTGCCAGCAGCGTCCATAACTCTGGGGCCAACGTCCTGACTTTC
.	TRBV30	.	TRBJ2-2	CAWSPGTNTGELFF	TGTGCCTGGAGCCCGGGGACCAACACCGGGGAGCTGTTTTTT
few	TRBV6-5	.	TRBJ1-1	CASITPGHPEAFF	TGTGCCAGCATTACTCCGGGACATCCTGAAGCTTTCTTT
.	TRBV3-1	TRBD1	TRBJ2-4	CASSHRTGGFRKNIQYF	TGTGCCAGCAGTCACCGGACAGGGGGCTTTAGGAAAAACATTCAGTACTTC
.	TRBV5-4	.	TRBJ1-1	CASSLDVGRRAEAFF	TGTGCCAGCAGCTTGGATGTAGGGCGACGGGCTGAAGCTTTCTTT
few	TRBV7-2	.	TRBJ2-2	CASSQPNTGELFF	TGTGCCAGCAGCCAGCCAAACACCGGGGAGCTGTTTTTT
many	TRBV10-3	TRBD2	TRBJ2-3	CAISEGLAGFYTQYF	TGTGCCATCAGTGAAGGGCTAGCGGGGTTCTATACGCAGTATTTT
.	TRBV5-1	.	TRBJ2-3	CASSSRVGGADTQYF	TGCGCCAGCAGCAGCAGGGTTGGCGGTGCAGATACGCAGTATTTT
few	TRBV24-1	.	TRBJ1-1	CATSDFEGEAFF	TGTGCCACCAGTGATTTTGAAGGGGAAGCTTTCTTT
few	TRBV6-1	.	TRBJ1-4	CASRSPGATNEKLFF	TGTGCCAGCAGGTCTCCTGGTGCAACTAATGAAAAACTGTTTTTT
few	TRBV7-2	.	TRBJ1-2	CASSTYLISEYYGYTF	TGTGCCAGCAGCACGTACCTCATCTCCGAATACTATGGCTACACCTTC
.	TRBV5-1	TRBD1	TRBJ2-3	CASSFEWDSYDTQYF	TGCGCCAGCAGCTTCGAATGGGACAGCTATGATACGCAGTATTTT
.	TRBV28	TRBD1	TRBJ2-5	CASRPLGKGARETQYF	TGTGCCAGCAGACCGTTAGGAAAGGGGGCGCGGGAGACCCAGTACTTC
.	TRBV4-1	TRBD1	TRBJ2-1	CASSQGRARGQGYNEQFF	TGCGCCAGCAGCCAAGGTCGCGCGCGGGGACAGGGGTACAATGAGCAGTTCTTC
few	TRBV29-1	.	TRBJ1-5	CSVGGGNSNQPQHF	TGCAGCGTTGGAGGGGGGAATAGCAATCAGCCCCAGCATTTT
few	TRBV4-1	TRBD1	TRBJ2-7	CASSQDPPGTGLPYEQYF	TGCGCCAGCAGCCAAGACCCGCCCGGGACAGGGTTACCCTACGAGCAGTACTTC
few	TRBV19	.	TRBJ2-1	CAVGAGHNEQFF	TGTGCCGTAGGTGCTGGCCACAATGAGCAGTTCTTC
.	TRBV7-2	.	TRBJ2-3	CASSRNRGSGGTDTQYF	TGTGCCAGCAGTCGTAACAGGGGTAGCGGGGGCACAGATACGCAGTATTTT
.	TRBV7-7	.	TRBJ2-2	CASSLAPGGQSTGELFF	TGTGCCAGCAGCTTAGCCCCCGGGGGGCAGAGCACCGGGGAGCTGTTTTTT
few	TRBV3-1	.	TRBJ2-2	CASSQAPSGELFF	TGTGCCAGCAGCCAGGCTCCCTCCGGGGAGCTGTTTTTT
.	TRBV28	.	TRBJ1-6	CASWGRSSYNSPLHF	TGTGCCTCTTGGGGCAGAAGCTCCTATAATTCACCCCTCCACTTT
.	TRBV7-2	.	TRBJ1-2	CASSTRQKLNYGYTF	TGTGCCAGCAGCACCCGACAGAAATTAAACTATGGCTACACCTTC
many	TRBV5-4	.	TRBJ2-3	CASSLTADTQYF	TGTGCCAGCAGCCTTACTGCAGATACGCAGTATTTT
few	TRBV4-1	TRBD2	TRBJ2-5	CASSQLLGAGGFQETQYF	TGCGCCAGCAGCCAGTTGCTGGGGGCGGGGGGATTCCAAGAGACCCAGTACTTC
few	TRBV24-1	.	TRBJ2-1	CATSGRNYNEQFF	TGTGCCACCAGTGGGAGAAATTACAATGAGCAGTTCTTC
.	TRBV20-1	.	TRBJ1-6	CSARDRGQGASPLHF	TGCAGTGCTAGAGATCGAGGCCAGGGTGCGTCACCCCTCCACTTT